This T cell receptor beta chain was sequenced for a study of blood T cells in healthy people across ages. A sample-barcoded 5' primer and a J-beta primer mix were used in a second PCR of about 7 to 11 cycles. In TCRdb, the 5' RACE reads were re-called with MiXCR into one record per CDR3 protein. The sample consists of roughly 2 million distinct CDR3 sequences, 49% of them appearing once. This clonotype has more than one count but fewer than ten. CDR3 size: 15 residues. Germline V gene sequence: CDR1 SGHTA, CDR2 FQGNSA. Trimming stripped 6 bases from V and 1 base from J, with 14 bases between. Material for sequencing was blood. This TCR derives from a woman in her 40s in good health. The V and J genes are TRBV7-2 and TRBJ2-3, with a tentative D call TRBD2 (5 bases). The CDR3 is CASRQPNGGTDTQYF. CDR3 DNA: TGTGCCAGCAGGCAACCGAACGGGGGCACAGATACGCAGTATTTT.